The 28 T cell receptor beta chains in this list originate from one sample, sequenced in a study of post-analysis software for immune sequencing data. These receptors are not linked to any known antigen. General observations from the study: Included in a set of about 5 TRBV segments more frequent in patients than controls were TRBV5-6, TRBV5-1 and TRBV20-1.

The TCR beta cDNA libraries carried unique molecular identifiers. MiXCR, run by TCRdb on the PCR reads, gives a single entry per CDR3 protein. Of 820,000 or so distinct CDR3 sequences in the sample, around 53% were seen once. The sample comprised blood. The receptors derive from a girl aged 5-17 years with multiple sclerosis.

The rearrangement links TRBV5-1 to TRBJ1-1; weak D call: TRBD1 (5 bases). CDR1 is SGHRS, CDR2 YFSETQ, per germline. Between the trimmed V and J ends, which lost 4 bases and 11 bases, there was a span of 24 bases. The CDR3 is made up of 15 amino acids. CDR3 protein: CASSPEGSSIIGAFF. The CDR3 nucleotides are TGCGCCAGCAGCCCAGAGGGGTCCTCTATCATAGGGGCTTTCTTT.

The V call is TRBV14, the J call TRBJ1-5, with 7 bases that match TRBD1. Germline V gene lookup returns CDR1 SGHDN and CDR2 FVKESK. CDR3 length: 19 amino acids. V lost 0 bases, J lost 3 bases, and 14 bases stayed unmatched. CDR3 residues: CASSQDSRDRESLNQPQHF. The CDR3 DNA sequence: TGTGCCAGCAGCCAAGATAGCCGAGACAGGGAAAGCCTCAATCAGCCCCAGCATTTT. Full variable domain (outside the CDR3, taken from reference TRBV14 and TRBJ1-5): EAGVTQFPSHSVIEKGQTVTLRCDPISGHDNLYWYRRVMGKEIKFLLHFVKESKQDESGMPNNRFLAERTGGTYSTLKVQPAELEDSGVYFCASSQDSRDRESLNQPQHFGDGTRLSIL.

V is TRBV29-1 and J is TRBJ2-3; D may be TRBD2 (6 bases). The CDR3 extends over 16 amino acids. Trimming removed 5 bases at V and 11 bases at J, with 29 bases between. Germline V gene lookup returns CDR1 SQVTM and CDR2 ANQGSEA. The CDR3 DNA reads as TGCAGCGTTAAAATTTGGTGGGGAACGGACTATGGTGAGCAGTATTTT. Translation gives CSVKIWWGTDYGEQYF.

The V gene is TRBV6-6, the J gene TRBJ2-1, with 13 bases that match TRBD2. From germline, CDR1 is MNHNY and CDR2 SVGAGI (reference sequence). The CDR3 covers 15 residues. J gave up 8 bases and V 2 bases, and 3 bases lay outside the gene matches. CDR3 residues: CASSYLGLAGDEQFF. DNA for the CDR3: TGTGCCAGCAGTTACCTAGGACTAGCGGGAGATGAGCAGTTCTTC.

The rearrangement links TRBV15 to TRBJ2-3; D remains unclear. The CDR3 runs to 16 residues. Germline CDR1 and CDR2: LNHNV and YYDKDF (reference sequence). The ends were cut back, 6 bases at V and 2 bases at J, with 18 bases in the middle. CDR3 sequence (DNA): TGTGCCACCAGGACCCGAGGTGGCGTCGACACAGATACGCAGTATTTT. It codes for CATRTRGGVDTDTQYF.

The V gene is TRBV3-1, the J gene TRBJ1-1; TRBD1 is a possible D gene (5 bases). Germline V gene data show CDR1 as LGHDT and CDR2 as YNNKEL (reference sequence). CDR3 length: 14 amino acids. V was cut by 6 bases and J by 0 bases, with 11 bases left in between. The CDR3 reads CASRPTGLNTEAFF. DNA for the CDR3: TGTGCCAGCAGACCTACAGGTTTGAACACTGAAGCTTTCTTT.

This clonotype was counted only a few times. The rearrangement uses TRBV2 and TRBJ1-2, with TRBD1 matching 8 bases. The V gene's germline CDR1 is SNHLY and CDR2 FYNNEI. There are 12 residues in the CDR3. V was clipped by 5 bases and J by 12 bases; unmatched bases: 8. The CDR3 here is CASSYGQGRDTF. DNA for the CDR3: TGTGCCAGCAGTTATGGACAGGGACGGGACACCTTC.

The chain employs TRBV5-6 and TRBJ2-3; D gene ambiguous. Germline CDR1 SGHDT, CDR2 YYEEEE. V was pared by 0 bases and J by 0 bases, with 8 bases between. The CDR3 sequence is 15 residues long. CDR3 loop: CASSLGRRSTDTQYF. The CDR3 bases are TGTGCCAGCAGCTTGGGGAGACGTAGCACAGATACGCAGTATTTT.

The CDR3: CASSLVGTGDRRNIQYF. DNA of the CDR3: TGCGCCAGCAGCTTGGTGGGGACAGGGGACCGCAGAAACATTCAGTACTTC. The chain has TRBV5-1 and TRBJ2-7, with 10 bases lining up with TRBD1. The J call may be in error: the DNA end matches TRBJ2-4 better. The CDR3 loop spans 17 amino acids. Germline CDR1 SGHRS, CDR2 YFSETQ.

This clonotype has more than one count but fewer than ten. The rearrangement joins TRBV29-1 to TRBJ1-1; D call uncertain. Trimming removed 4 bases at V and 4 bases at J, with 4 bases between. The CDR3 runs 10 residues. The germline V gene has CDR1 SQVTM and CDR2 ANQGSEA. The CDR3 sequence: CSVVSTEAFF. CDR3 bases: TGCAGCGTTGTGAGCACTGAAGCTTTCTTT. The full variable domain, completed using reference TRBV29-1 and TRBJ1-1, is SAVISQKPSRDICQRGTSLTIQCQVDSQVTMMFWYRQQPGQSLTLIATANQGSEATYESGFVIDKFPISRPNLTFSTLTVSNMSPEDSSIYLCSVVSTEAFFGQGTRLTVV.

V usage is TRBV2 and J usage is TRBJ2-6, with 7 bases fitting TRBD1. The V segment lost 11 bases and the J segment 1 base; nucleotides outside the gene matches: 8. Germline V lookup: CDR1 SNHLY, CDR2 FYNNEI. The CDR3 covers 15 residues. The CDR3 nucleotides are TGTGCCGGGAACTTACAGGGGTCTGGGGCCAACGTCCTGACTTTC. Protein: CAGNLQGSGANVLTF.

The CDR3 nucleotides are TGCAGCCTCACTATGGGGTTATTAAGCACAGATACGCAGTATTTT. Translating gives CSLTMGLLSTDTQYF. The chain carries TRBV29-1 and TRBJ2-3; no firm D call. The germline V and J ends were trimmed by 8 bases and 0 bases, with 18 bases remaining between them. Germline assignment: CDR1 SQVTM and CDR2 ANQGSEA. The CDR3 has 15 residues.

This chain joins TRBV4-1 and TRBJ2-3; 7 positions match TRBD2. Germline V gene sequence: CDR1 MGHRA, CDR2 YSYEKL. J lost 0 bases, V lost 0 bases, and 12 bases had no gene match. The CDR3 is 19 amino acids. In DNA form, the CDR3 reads TGCGCCAGCAGCCAAGATCGTCTAGCGGATTTTCCTAGCACAGATACGCAGTATTTT. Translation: CASSQDRLADFPSTDTQYF.

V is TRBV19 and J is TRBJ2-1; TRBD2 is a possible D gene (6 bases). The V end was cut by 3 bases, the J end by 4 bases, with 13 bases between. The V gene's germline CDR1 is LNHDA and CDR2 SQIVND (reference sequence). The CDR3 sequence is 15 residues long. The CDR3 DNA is TGTGCCAGTAGTATTGGGGGGACGAAATACAATGAGCAGTTCTTC. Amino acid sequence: CASSIGGTKYNEQFF.

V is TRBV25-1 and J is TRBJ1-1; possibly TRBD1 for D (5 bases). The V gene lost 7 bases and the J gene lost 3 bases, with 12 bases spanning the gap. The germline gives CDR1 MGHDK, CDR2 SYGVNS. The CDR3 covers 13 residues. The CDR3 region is CASTGTEYTEAFF. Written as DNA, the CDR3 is TGTGCCAGCACCGGGACGGAATACACTGAAGCTTTCTTT.

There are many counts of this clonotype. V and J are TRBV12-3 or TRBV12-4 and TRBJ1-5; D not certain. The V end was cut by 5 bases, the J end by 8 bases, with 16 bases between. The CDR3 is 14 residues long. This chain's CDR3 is CASSPRTGLEPQHF. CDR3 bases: TGTGCCAGCAGTCCCCGGACGGGTCTAGAGCCCCAGCATTTT.

CDR3 sequence: CASSYPRQGAGTFQETQYF. The CDR3 DNA is TGCGCCAGCAGCTACCCCCGGCAGGGGGCCGGAACGTTCCAAGAGACCCAGTACTTC. The chain carries TRBV5-1 and TRBJ2-5; 8 bases map to TRBD1. V lost 3 bases to trimming and J lost 1 base; unmatched junction nucleotides: 17. The CDR3 length is 19 residues. In germline, CDR1 is SGHRS, CDR2 YFSETQ.

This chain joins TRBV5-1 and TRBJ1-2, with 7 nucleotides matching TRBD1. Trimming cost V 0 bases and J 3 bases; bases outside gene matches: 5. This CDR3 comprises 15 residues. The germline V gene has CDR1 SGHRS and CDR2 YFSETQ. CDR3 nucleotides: TGCGCCAGCAGCTTGGCCGACAGGGCCTACTATGGCTACACCTTC. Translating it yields CASSLADRAYYGYTF.

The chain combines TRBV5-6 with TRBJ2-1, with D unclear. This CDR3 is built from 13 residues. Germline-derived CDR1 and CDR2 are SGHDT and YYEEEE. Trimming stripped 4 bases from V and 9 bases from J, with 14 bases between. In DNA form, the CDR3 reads TGTGCCAGCAGCCCACCTGAGTGGGGTGAGCAGTTCTTC. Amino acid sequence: CASSPPEWGEQFF. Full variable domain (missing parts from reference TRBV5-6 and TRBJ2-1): DAGVTQSPTHLIKTRGQQVTLRCSPKSGHDTVSWYQQALGQGPQFIFQYYEEEERQRGNFPDRFSGHQFPNYSSELNVNALLLGDSALYLCASSPPEWGEQFFGPGTRLTVL.

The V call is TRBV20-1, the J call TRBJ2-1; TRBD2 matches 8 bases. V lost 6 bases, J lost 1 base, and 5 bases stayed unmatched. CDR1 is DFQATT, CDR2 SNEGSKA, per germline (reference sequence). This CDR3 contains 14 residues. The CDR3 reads CSAKAGASYNEQFF. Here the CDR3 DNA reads TGCAGTGCCAAAGCGGGGGCTTCCTACAATGAGCAGTTCTTC.

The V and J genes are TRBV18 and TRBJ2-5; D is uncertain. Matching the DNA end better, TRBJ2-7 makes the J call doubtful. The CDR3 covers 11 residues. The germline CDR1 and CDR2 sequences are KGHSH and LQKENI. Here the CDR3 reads CASSKRYEQYF. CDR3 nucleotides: TGTGCCAGCTCCAAACGCTACGAGCAGTACTTC.

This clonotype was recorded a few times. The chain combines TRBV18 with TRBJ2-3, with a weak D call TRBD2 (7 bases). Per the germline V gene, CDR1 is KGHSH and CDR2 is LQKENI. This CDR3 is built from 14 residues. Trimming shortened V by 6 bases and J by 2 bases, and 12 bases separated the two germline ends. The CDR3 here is CASSAGAYTDTQYF. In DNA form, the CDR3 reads TGTGCCAGCTCCGCGGGGGCCTACACAGATACGCAGTATTTT.

The CDR3 is CASSVTGTASTDTQYF. The CDR3 DNA sequence: TGTGCCAGCAGCGTCACCGGGACAGCCTCCACAGATACGCAGTATTTT. The V and J genes are TRBV9 and TRBJ2-3; 7 bases match TRBD1. CDR3 length: 16 amino acids. Germline V gene sequence: CDR1 SGDLS, CDR2 YYNGEE. V shed 2 bases, J shed 2 bases, and the junction held 8 bases outside the gene matches.

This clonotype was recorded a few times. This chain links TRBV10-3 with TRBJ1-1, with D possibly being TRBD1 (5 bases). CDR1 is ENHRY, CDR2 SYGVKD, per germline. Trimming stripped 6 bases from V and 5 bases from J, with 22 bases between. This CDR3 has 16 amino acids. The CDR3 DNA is TGTGCCATCAGAACCCAGGGAAATCAAGGGAAGACTGAAGCTTTCTTT. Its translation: CAIRTQGNQGKTEAFF.

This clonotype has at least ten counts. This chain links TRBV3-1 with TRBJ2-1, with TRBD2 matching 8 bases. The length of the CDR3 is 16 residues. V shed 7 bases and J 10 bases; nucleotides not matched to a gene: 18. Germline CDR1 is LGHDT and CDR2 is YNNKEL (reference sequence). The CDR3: CASNDLGGSGSEEQFF. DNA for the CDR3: TGTGCCAGCAACGACCTCGGGGGAAGCGGGAGTGAGGAGCAGTTCTTC.

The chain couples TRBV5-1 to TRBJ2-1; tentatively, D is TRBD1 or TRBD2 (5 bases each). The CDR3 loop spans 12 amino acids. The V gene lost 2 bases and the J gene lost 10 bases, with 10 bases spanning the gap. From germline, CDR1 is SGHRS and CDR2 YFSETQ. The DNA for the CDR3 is TGCGCCAGCAGCTTACCGGGACGAGAGCAGTTCTTC. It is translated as CASSLPGREQFF.

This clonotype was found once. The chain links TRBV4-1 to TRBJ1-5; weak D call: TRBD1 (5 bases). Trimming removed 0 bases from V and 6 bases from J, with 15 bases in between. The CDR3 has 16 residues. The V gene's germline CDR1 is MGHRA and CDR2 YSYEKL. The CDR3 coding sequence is TGCGCCAGCAGCCAAGAGACGACCCTGGGGGGTCAGCCCCAGCATTTT. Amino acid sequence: CASSQETTLGGQPQHF.

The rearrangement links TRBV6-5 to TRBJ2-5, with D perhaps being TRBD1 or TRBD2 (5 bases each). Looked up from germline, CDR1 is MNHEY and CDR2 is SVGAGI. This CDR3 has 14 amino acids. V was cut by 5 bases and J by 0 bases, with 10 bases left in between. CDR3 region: CASSRGEYQETQYF. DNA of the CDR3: TGTGCCAGCAGTAGAGGGGAGTACCAAGAGACCCAGTACTTC.